This T cell receptor (beta chain) was found in a study of T cell changes during pregnancy in multiple sclerosis. TCRdb's table, derived via immunoSEQ multiplex PCR, lists solely in-frame clones and lacks some. In the table there are 30,000 to 35,000 clones, 75% to 95% of which are singletons. Germline V CDR1 and CDR2: SGDLS, YYNGEE. The CDR3 is 15 amino acids. J gave up 6 bases and V 4 bases, and 8 bases lay outside the gene matches. This clone has only a few counts. J is TRBJ1-2 and V is TRBV9; 11 positions match TRBD1. Source: CD8+ T cells from peripheral blood mononuclear cells, taken before pregnancy. The sequence came from a female donor with multiple sclerosis, enrolled in a pregnancy study. Here the CDR3 DNA reads TGTGCCAGCAGCCCATACTGGACAGGGGGCAATGGCTACACCTTC. This sequence encodes CASSPYWTGGNGYTF.